What follows are 8 T cell receptor beta chains derived from one specimen sequenced in a study of T cells in Graves' hyperthyroidism and ophthalmopathy. RNA transcripts gave rise to amplified TCR beta CDR3 regions. First-round RT-PCR targeting the TCR CDR3 was performed with the HTBI primer set. MiXCR, applied by TCRdb to the multiplex PCR reads, yields one record per CDR3 protein. The sample holds fewer than 350,000 distinct CDR3 sequences; about 15% are singletons and the top ten take 30%. Input material: blood. The source of these receptors is a woman between 50 and 59 years old with Graves' hyperthyroidism that later progressed to Graves' ophthalmopathy.

This clonotype was picked up many times. The gene calls are TRBV11-2 and TRBJ2-1; D is possibly TRBD1 (6 bases). CDR1 and CDR2 from the germline V gene are SGHAT and FQNNGV. V was cut by 5 bases and J by 4 bases, with 21 bases left in between. The CDR3 is 17 residues long. The CDR3 here is CASSQPFSGGAYNEQFF. DNA for the CDR3: TGTGCCAGCAGCCAACCCTTTTCTGGGGGCGCATACAATGAGCAGTTCTTC.

This clonotype was recorded at least ten times. This sequence joins TRBV5-1 and TRBJ2-2, with 9 bases aligning to TRBD2. J was trimmed by 4 bases and V by 4 bases; bases with no gene match: 5. The CDR3 is 15 amino acids. Germline V lookup: CDR1 SGHRS, CDR2 YFSETQ. The DNA for the CDR3 is TGCGCCAGCAGCCCCGGAGCGGGGGGCACCGGGGAGCTGTTTTTT. As protein: CASSPGAGGTGELFF.

The gene calls are TRBV25-1 and TRBJ1-1; 7 nucleotides match TRBD1. Germline V gives CDR1 MGHDK, CDR2 SYGVNS. CDR3 size: 13 residues. V shed 6 bases, J shed 1 base, and the junction held 2 bases outside the gene matches. CDR3 bases: TGTGCCAGCAGGGCAGGGGGGAACACTGAAGCTTTCTTT. This translates into CASRAGGNTEAFF.

In this sample, this clonotype turned up many times. The CDR3 DNA reads as TGTGCCAGCAGCTTAGTGAAACCGAATGAAAAACTGTTTTTT. It translates to CASSLVKPNEKLFF. V and J are TRBV11-2 and TRBJ1-4; D gene ambiguous. CDR1 and CDR2 (germline): SGHAT, FQNNGV. Trimming removed 1 base from V and 5 bases from J, with 8 bases in between. The CDR3 length is 14 residues. Drawing the rest from reference TRBV11-2 and TRBJ1-4, the complete variable domain is EAGVAQSPRYKIIEKRQSVAFWCNPISGHATLYWYQQILGQGPKLLIQFQNNGVVDDSQLPKDRFSAERLKGVDSTLKIQPAKLEDSAVYLCASSLVKPNEKLFFGSGTQLSVL.

This clonotype was counted ten times or more. The V call is TRBV3-1, the J call TRBJ1-6; tentatively, D is TRBD1 (6 bases). Germline V lookup: CDR1 LGHDT, CDR2 YNNKEL (reference sequence). The CDR3 extends over 14 amino acids. Deletions cut 1 base from V and 8 bases from J, with 9 bases between. This CDR3 reads CASSQGRGYSPLHF. CDR3 DNA: TGTGCCAGCAGCCAAGGCAGGGGATATTCACCCCTCCACTTT.

The gene calls are TRBV19 and TRBJ1-5; D is possibly TRBD1 (6 bases). The CDR3 is 17 residues long. Germline-derived CDR1 and CDR2 are LNHDA and SQIVND (reference sequence). The germline V and J ends were trimmed by 4 bases and 3 bases, with 19 bases remaining between them. In nucleotides, the CDR3 is TGTGCCAGTAGTAGGGGGCCCAACCCAAGCTCCAATCAGCCCCAGCATTTT. Translated, it gives CASSRGPNPSSNQPQHF.

This clonotype was counted at least ten times. This chain connects TRBV2 to TRBJ1-4; maybe TRBD1 (5 bases). The V and J ends lost 8 bases and 3 bases respectively, with 16 bases between them. In germline, CDR1 is SNHLY, CDR2 FYNNEI. There are 15 residues in the CDR3. The CDR3 reads CASSIEGGANEKLFF. CDR3 DNA: TGTGCCAGCTCTATTGAAGGAGGGGCTAATGAAAAACTGTTTTTT.

This clonotype was picked up many times. The V and J genes are TRBV29-1 and TRBJ2-2; 10 positions match TRBD2. This CDR3 region has 16 residues. Trimming at V came to 6 bases and at J to 4 bases, leaving 11 bases not matched to a gene. The germline gives CDR1 SQVTM, CDR2 ANQGSEA. The CDR3 loop reads CSVSGDGTSVTGELFF. The CDR3 DNA reads as TGCAGCGTCTCCGGAGACGGGACTAGCGTCACCGGGGAGCTGTTTTTT.